The rows below give T cell receptor beta chains drawn from one sample of a study of OX40 agonist ivuxolimab in advanced cancers. Clones were read by immunoSEQ multiplex PCR, and TCRdb kept only the in-frame ones, dropping some. The sample has approximately 76,000 clones, 93% seen once. The specimen was CD4+ or CD8+ T cells sorted from blood, collected in a trial of the OX40 agonist ivuxolimab. The receptor source for this set is an adult with an advanced solid tumor such as melanoma, head and neck, liver or kidney cancer. The CDR3 runs from the conserved cysteine through the conserved F or W. The D gene is left open where the match is weak. Only some rows state a clone size, as once, few, many or a class for expanded clones.

-	TRBD1	TRBV7-9	TRBJ2-2	TGTGCCAGCAGCTTGGGACAGGGGTACACCGGGGAGCTGTTTTTT	CASSLGQGYTGELFF
-	-	TRBV7-9	TRBJ2-4	TGTGCCAGCAGCCCTCCGGAGGGATTGGCCAAAAACATTCAGTACTTC	CASSPPEGLAKNIQYF
-	-	TRBV14	TRBJ1-2	TGTGCCAGCAGCCACCGGGCAGGGGTCGGCTACACCTTC	CASSHRAGVGYTF
-	-	TRBV7-9	TRBJ2-1	TGTGCCAGCAGCTTAGAAGCAGGGCCCTACAATGAGCAGTTCTTC	CASSLEAGPYNEQFF
-	-	TRBV4-1	TRBJ2-7	TGCGCCAGCAGCCAAGAAAGGGCGGTGGCCTACGAGCAGTACTTC	CASSQERAVAYEQYF
-	TRBD1	TRBV10-2	TRBJ1-1	TGCGCCAGCAGTGAGTCCAGGGGGCCCGAAGCTTTCTTT	CASSESRGPEAFF
-	-	TRBV2	TRBJ2-5	TGTGCCAGGAAAAGGAGGGACGCAGAGACCCAGTACTTC	CARKRRDAETQYF
-	-	TRBV5-4	TRBJ2-7	TGTGCCAGCAGCTTGAATGGGAGACCCTACGAGCAGTACTTC	CASSLNGRPYEQYF
-	-	TRBV29-1	TRBJ2-1	TGCAGCGTTATGTCCTCGTCCAGGGGCCATGAGCAGTTCTTC	CSVMSSSRGHEQFF
few	-	TRBV13	TRBJ2-1	TGTGCCAGCACCCTAGGGAATGAGCAGTTCTTC	CASTLGNEQFF
-	-	TRBV4-1	TRBJ1-5	TGCGCCAGCAGCCACGCAGTAGGGGCTCATCAGCCCCAGCATTTT	CASSHAVGAHQPQHF
-	-	TRBV15	TRBJ2-1	TGTGCCACCAGCGTAGGAGTCTACAATGAGCAGTTCTTC	CATSVGVYNEQFF